What follows are 11 T cell receptor beta chains derived from one specimen sequenced in a study of blood T cell repertoires in COVID-19 (dated by TCRdb to 2019 to 2021). The library was obtained by the immunoSEQ multiplex PCR assay. The table was pulled from immuneACCESS by TCRdb, which kept in-frame rearrangements only. Such tables lose some clones; where checked, under half of the loss comes from unresolved V genes, and the rest has no known cause. Across this sample there are hundreds of thousands of clones, with approximately 83% seen only once. Of the sample, under 2.5% falls within the top ten clones. Sequencing was performed on PBMCs or T cells enriched from blood (not recorded which). Receptors originate from a man aged 25 to 40 who had recovered from COVID-19.

As to this clone: The sample contains more than one DNA sequence encoding this CDR3. The rearrangement joins TRBV27 to TRBJ1-1, with a tentative D call TRBD1 (5 bases). The germline gives CDR1 MNHEY, CDR2 SMNVEV (reference sequence). The CDR3 has 13 amino acids. Trimming removed 5 bases at V and 4 bases at J, with 11 bases between. The CDR3 here is CASSPRGGTEAFF. The CDR3 DNA is TGTGCCAGCAGTCCCCGGGGGGGCACTGAAGCTTTCTTT.

The genes are TRBV7-2 and TRBJ2-7; D unclear. V was clipped by 1 base and J by 7 bases, with 11 bases between them. This CDR3 has 13 residues. Germline CDR1 reads SGHTA; CDR2 reads FQGNSA. CDR3 sequence: CASSLVYNREQYF. CDR3 bases: TGTGCCAGCAGCTTAGTTTATAATAGAGAGCAGTACTTC.

V and J are TRBV2 and TRBJ1-5; 7 bases are shared with TRBD1. CDR3 length: 16 amino acids. Germline loops: CDR1 SNHLY, CDR2 FYNNEI. J was trimmed by 2 bases and V by 2 bases; bases with no gene match: 6. For the CDR3, the DNA is TGTGCCAGCAGTGAACCGACAGGGTTCGGCAATCAGCCCCAGCATTTT. Residues: CASSEPTGFGNQPQHF.

The V and J genes are TRBV7-9 and TRBJ1-6; 9 positions agree with TRBD1. Germline trimming cut 1 base from V and 8 bases from J; bases unmatched to any gene: 0. CDR3 length: 14 residues. Germline V gene data show CDR1 as SEHNR and CDR2 as FQNEAQ (reference sequence). The CDR3 region has the DNA TGTGCCAGCAGCTTAGGGACAGGGGATTCACCCCTCCACTTT. This translates into CASSLGTGDSPLHF.

Comment on this clone: Other DNA sequences within the sample encode an identical CDR3. The V and J genes are TRBV5-8 and TRBJ1-4; D possibly corresponds to TRBD1 (5 bases). The germline gives CDR1 SGHTS, CDR2 YDEGEE. The CDR3 loop spans 14 amino acids. The V gene lost 0 bases and the J gene lost 4 bases, with 7 bases spanning the gap. The CDR3 spells CASSLVQGNEKLFF. CDR3 bases: TGTGCCAGCAGCTTGGTTCAGGGTAATGAAAAACTGTTTTTT.

The genes are TRBV19 and TRBJ1-5, with 10 positions matching TRBD1. The CDR3 is made up of 15 amino acids. Germline V gene data show CDR1 as LNHDA and CDR2 as SQIVND (reference sequence). After removal of 3 bases from V and 7 bases from J, the junction contained 6 bases not matched to a gene. The CDR3 DNA reads TGTGCCAGTAGTATGGGACAGGGGTCAGGGCAGCCCCAGCATTTT. Encoded protein: CASSMGQGSGQPQHF.

The chain uses TRBV4-3 and TRBJ2-7; 8 bases match TRBD1. In germline, CDR1 is LGHNA, CDR2 YSLEER. The CDR3 is 16 amino acids. V trimming: 0 bases; J trimming: 4 bases; junction bases outside the gene matches: 8. The CDR3 region has the DNA TGCGCCAGCAGCCAAGAAGTACAGGGGGGCGAATACGAGCAGTACTTC. Translated, it gives CASSQEVQGGEYEQYF.

CDR3 bases: TGTGCCAGCAGTCCCCGGCAGGCGACGAACACCGGGGAGCTGTTTTTT. Translating it yields CASSPRQATNTGELFF. The chain carries TRBV2 and TRBJ2-2, with D hard to call. V shed 5 bases and J shed 0 bases, with 13 bases lying between them. The V gene's germline CDR1 is SNHLY and CDR2 FYNNEI. CDR3 length: 16 residues.

The rearrangement joins TRBV24-1 to TRBJ2-1, with TRBD1 matching 11 bases. Germline loops: CDR1 KGHDR, CDR2 SFDVKD. Trimming took 7 bases from V and 5 from J; bases not matched to a gene: 6. This CDR3 has 15 amino acids. CDR3 protein: CATSTGTGGNNEQFF. The DNA for the CDR3 is TGTGCCACCAGCACCGGGACAGGGGGGAACAATGAGCAGTTCTTC.

The V and J genes are TRBV25-1 and TRBJ2-7; D unclear. The CDR3 contains 13 residues. With 7 bases removed from V and 0 bases from J, the gap between germline ends came to 10 bases. Per the germline V gene, CDR1 is MGHDK and CDR2 is SYGVNS. The CDR3 region is CASIGDNSYEQYF. In nucleotides, the CDR3 is TGTGCCAGCATAGGCGACAACTCCTACGAGCAGTACTTC.

V gene TRBV7-2 combines with J gene TRBJ1-3, with no clear D. The CDR3 contains 14 residues. Germline CDR1 reads SGHTA; CDR2 reads FQGNSA. V was pared by 3 bases and J by 4 bases, with 10 bases between. CDR3 residues: CASSFMAGGNTIYF. CDR3 DNA sequence: TGTGCCAGCAGCTTTATGGCGGGCGGAAACACCATATATTTT.